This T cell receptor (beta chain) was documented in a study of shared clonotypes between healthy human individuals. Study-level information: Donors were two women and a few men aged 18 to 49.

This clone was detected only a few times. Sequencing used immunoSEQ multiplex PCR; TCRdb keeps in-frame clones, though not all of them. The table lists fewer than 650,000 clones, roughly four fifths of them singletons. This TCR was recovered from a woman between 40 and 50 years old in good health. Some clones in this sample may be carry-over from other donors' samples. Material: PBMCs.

CDR3 nucleotides: TGTGCCAGTACAAGAAGCCCGGGACAGGGGGCCGGCTACACCTTC. It codes for CASTRSPGQGAGYTF. This chain links TRBV19 with TRBJ1-2; 12 nucleotides match TRBD1. This CDR3 is built from 15 residues. The V gene end was trimmed by 7 bases and the J gene end by 8 bases; junction bases not matched to a gene: 11. In germline, CDR1 is LNHDA, CDR2 SQIVND (reference sequence).